One sample yielded the 3 T cell receptor beta chains listed below, sequenced in a study of CD8 T cells in Susac syndrome. Random hexamers served to reverse transcribe roughly 0.5 to 1 ug RNA. From the immunoSEQ multiplex PCR reads, TCRdb called clonotypes with MiXCR, one entry per CDR3 protein. Here the sample spans about 49,000 distinct CDR3 sequences, approximately 93% being singletons. The sample comprised CD8+ T cells from PBMCs. The receptor set was obtained from a human donor in good health.

This clonotype has just one count. This chain joins TRBV19 and TRBJ1-1; possible D gene TRBD1, 6 bases. Germline V lookup: CDR1 LNHDA, CDR2 SQIVND (reference sequence). Trimming stripped 5 bases from V and 4 bases from J, with 11 bases between. There are 13 residues in the CDR3. The CDR3 DNA is TGTGCCAGTAGTCAAGGGGGGATCACTGAAGCTTTCTTT. This translates into CASSQGGITEAFF.

The rearrangement uses TRBV19 and TRBJ2-1; D uncertain. V lost 4 bases, J lost 8 bases, and 12 bases lay in between. The CDR3 sequence is 13 residues long. In germline, CDR1 is LNHDA, CDR2 SQIVND (reference sequence). The CDR3 DNA reads as TGTGCCAGTAGTAAGAATAAGAACCATGAGCAGTTCTTC. It translates to CASSKNKNHEQFF. Full variable domain (outside the CDR3, taken from reference TRBV19 and TRBJ2-1): DGGITQSPKYLFRKEGQNVTLSCEQNLNHDAMYWYRQDPGQGLRLIYYSQIVNDFQKGDIAEGYSVSREKKESFPLTVTSAQKNPTAFYLCASSKNKNHEQFFGPGTRLTVL.

The V and J genes are TRBV4-1 and TRBJ2-7, with TRBD2 identical over 8 bases. J lost 2 bases, V lost 2 bases, and 5 bases had no gene match. Germline CDR1 and CDR2: MGHRA and YSYEKL. The CDR3 has 15 amino acids. The chain's CDR3 is CASSQSTSGPYEQYF. DNA of the CDR3: TGCGCCAGCAGCCAAAGCACTAGCGGACCCTACGAGCAGTACTTC.